This T cell receptor beta chain was found in a study of T cell repertoires in cytomegalovirus infection. Overall study context: HLA-B-restricted CMV epitopes that are well studied were used alongside recently identified HLA-C-restricted ones. It can be stated that public TCR beta signatures indicated CMV infection as well as a matching HLA type.

This clonotype was seen more than once but under ten times. The target antigen is unknown. Using its own MiXCR run on the reads, TCRdb lists one record per CDR3 protein. The sample includes 700,000 to 900,000 distinct CDR3 sequences, under 35% of them seen just once. Overall study results and limits: Cumulative frequency of public TCR beta families picked out carriers of CMV plus the relevant HLA. Ex vivo responses were dominated by HLA-C-restricted CMV-specific TCR beta clonotypes.

This CDR3 region has 16 residues. J gave up 2 bases and V 5 bases, and 7 bases lay outside the gene matches. Germline CDR1 and CDR2: LNHNV and YYDKDF (reference sequence). The chain couples TRBV15 to TRBJ2-1, with 9 bases fitting TRBD2. The sequences come from cultured CD8+ T cells from PBMCs, collected from culture after CMV antigen stimulation. The sequence was collected from a human donor in good health (CMV status not recorded). Some clones in this sample may be carry-over from other donors' samples. The CDR3 DNA sequence: TGTGCCACCAGCGGCCCTCTAGCGGGGCCCTACAATGAGCAGTTCTTC. This sequence encodes CATSGPLAGPYNEQFF.